This TCR beta chain was sequenced during a study of graft-versus-host responses after intestinal transplantation. Overall study findings and caveats: Early post-transplant HvG declines were associated with peak circulating GvH clone levels. GvH clones were identified in recipient marrow, with some first appearing in ileum or blood.

Lamina propria and intraepithelial lymphocytes were released by processing graft tissue. The CDR3 is 13 amino acids. Germline CDR1 reads ENHRY; CDR2 reads SYGVKD. Between the trimmed V and J ends, which lost 4 bases and 2 bases, there was a span of 9 bases. The assay was immunoSEQ multiplex PCR, and TCRdb's table has in-frame clones only and misses some. This table holds 20,000 to 25,000 clones, around 78% found once. To note about this clone: What it binds is unknown.

The specimen comprised ileum tissue, sampled 12 days after intestinal transplant. The rearrangement uses TRBV10-3 and TRBJ2-7; maybe TRBD1 (6 bases). The clonotype comes from a human patient who received an intestinal transplant, so some T cells may come from the graft donor. The CDR3 loop is CAISGGTTYEQYF. CDR3 DNA: TGTGCCATCAGTGGTGGGACAACCTACGAGCAGTACTTC.